These 30 T cell receptor beta chains came from one sample sequenced in a study of blood T cells in healthy people across ages. The use of a sample-barcoded 5' primer and a J-beta primer mix characterized a second PCR of roughly 7 to 11 cycles. A single record per CDR3 protein comes from TCRdb applying MiXCR to the 5' RACE reads. The table has approximately 810,000 distinct CDR3 sequences, around 26% seen once; the top ten hold about 18%. Material for sequencing was blood. The receptors stem from a woman older than 75 in good health.

This chain joins TRBV7-2 and TRBJ2-3; 9 positions agree with TRBD2. The CDR3 extends over 14 amino acids. V shed 5 bases, J shed 6 bases, and the junction held 6 bases outside the gene matches. Germline-derived CDR1 and CDR2 are SGHTA and FQGNSA. The CDR3 DNA is TGTGCCAGCAGCCGCCTGCTAGCGGGGGATACGCAGTATTTT. Translating it yields CASSRLLAGDTQYF.

This clonotype has a count of ten or more. The rearrangement uses TRBV12-3 or TRBV12-4 and TRBJ1-2; D is undetermined. The CDR3 has 17 residues. The V end lost 10 bases, the J end lost 0 bases, and 24 bases lay between the germline ends. CDR3 protein: CATTFSSNPGANYGYTF. CDR3 sequence (DNA): TGTGCCACCACCTTCTCGTCAAATCCTGGGGCTAACTATGGCTACACCTTC.

For this clonotype: A much larger clone lies a single base off, so this may be a read error. This chain uses TRBV15 with TRBJ2-1; D is undetermined. In germline, CDR1 is LNHNV, CDR2 YYDKDF (reference sequence). The CDR3 loop spans 14 amino acids. V gave up 4 bases and J gave up 4 bases, with 11 bases separating them. The CDR3 DNA reads as TGTGCCACCAGCACCAGGATAGGGTACAATGAGCAGTTCTTC. Protein sequence: CATSTRIGYNEQFF.

This clonotype was detected many times. This chain joins TRBV18 and TRBJ2-5, with D tentatively TRBD2 (6 bases). From germline, CDR1 is KGHSH and CDR2 LQKENI. V was shortened by 0 bases and J by 5 bases, with 10 bases between the two germline ends. The CDR3 totals 14 residues. DNA of the CDR3: TGTGCCAGCTCACCACCGGGGGACTGGGAGACCCAGTACTTC. Protein: CASSPPGDWETQYF.

There are many counts of this clonotype. V is TRBV3-1 and J is TRBJ2-1; 8 bases map to TRBD1. From germline, CDR1 is LGHDT and CDR2 YNNKEL (reference sequence). With 4 bases clipped from V and 5 bases from J, the junction kept 7 bases outside the gene matches. This CDR3 is built from 15 residues. CDR3 nucleotide sequence: TGTGCCAGCAGCCGCGACAGGGGAGTAAACAATGAGCAGTTCTTC. This sequence encodes CASSRDRGVNNEQFF.

The chain has TRBV6-6 and TRBJ1-1, with TRBD1 matching over 11 bases. With 5 bases clipped from V and 1 base from J, the junction kept 9 bases outside the gene matches. This CDR3 is 17 amino acids long. The germline gives CDR1 MNHNY, CDR2 SVGAGI (reference sequence). This chain's CDR3 is CASSPYPDRGPNTEAFF. The CDR3 DNA sequence: TGTGCCAGCAGTCCCTATCCGGACAGGGGGCCGAACACTGAAGCTTTCTTT.

The chain is built from TRBV20-1 and TRBJ2-3; TRBD1 agrees at 8 bases. The trim removed 0 bases at V and 2 bases at J, leaving 4 bases unmatched. The CDR3 is 15 residues long. From germline, CDR1 is DFQATT and CDR2 SNEGSKA (reference sequence). The CDR3 sequence is CSAREGTGFTDTQYF. CDR3 in DNA: TGCAGTGCTAGAGAAGGGACAGGATTCACAGATACGCAGTATTTT.

The rearrangement joins TRBV5-6 to TRBJ2-1; tentatively, D is TRBD2 (5 bases). CDR1 and CDR2 (germline): SGHDT, YYEEEE. The CDR3 runs to 17 residues. V was shortened by 4 bases and J by 0 bases, with 17 bases between the two germline ends. The CDR3 spells CASSKRGLTSSYNEQFF. CDR3 in DNA: TGTGCCAGCAGCAAACGGGGTCTTACTAGCTCCTACAATGAGCAGTTCTTC.

V usage is TRBV27 and J usage is TRBJ1-6, with 8 bases lining up with TRBD1. J gave up 1 base and V 5 bases, and 16 bases lay outside the gene matches. From germline, CDR1 is MNHEY and CDR2 SMNVEV (reference sequence). There are 20 residues in the CDR3. The CDR3 reads CASSLRLDRVRPSYNSPLHF. The CDR3 DNA is TGTGCCAGCAGTCTACGACTGGACAGGGTCCGGCCATCCTATAATTCACCCCTCCACTTT.

The chain recombines TRBV29-1 with TRBJ1-1; TRBD1 aligns across 7 bases. Germline CDR1 and CDR2: SQVTM and ANQGSEA. Trimming removed 7 bases from V and 1 base from J; junction bases left unmatched: 15. The CDR3 consists of 16 residues. Written as DNA, the CDR3 is TGCAGCGGACGTCCAAACAGGGGCTCGACGAACACTGAAGCTTTCTTT. Residues: CSGRPNRGSTNTEAFF.

On this clonotype: One base away lies a much larger clone, so this may be a sequencing read error. This sequence joins TRBV7-2 and TRBJ2-5, with 9 bases lining up with TRBD2. The CDR3 loop spans 15 amino acids. CDR1 is SGHTA, CDR2 FQGNSA, per germline. V was clipped by 2 bases and J by 5 bases; unmatched bases: 6. The CDR3 spells CASSLRAGGLETQYF. The DNA of the CDR3 is TGTGCCAGCAGCTTACGGGCGGGGGGGCTGGAGACCCAGTACTTC.

Details on this clonotype: A clone one base away is much larger, so this may be a read error. The gene calls are TRBV12-3 or TRBV12-4 and TRBJ2-1; no clear D. The J call is uncertain, as TRBJ2-7 better fits the DNA end. CDR3 size: 16 residues. The CDR3 reads CASSLIQLSSYNEQYF. CDR3 DNA sequence: TGTGCCAGCAGTTTGATCCAGCTTAGCTCCTACAATGAGCAGTACTTC.

CDR3 sequence (DNA): TGCAGCGCTAGGACAGGGGTCAACTATGGCTACACCTTC. Its protein is CSARTGVNYGYTF. The chain links TRBV29-1 to TRBJ1-2; 9 bases map to TRBD1. CDR1 is SQVTM and CDR2 is ANQGSEA in the germline V gene. The CDR3 loop spans 13 amino acids. Trimming removed 7 bases from V and 2 bases from J; junction bases left unmatched: 5.

In its sample, this clonotype was seen many times. The CDR3 DNA sequence: TGCGCCAGCAGCTTGACTACACTGGAGACCCAGTACTTC. Amino acid sequence: CASSLTTLETQYF. This chain connects TRBV5-1 to TRBJ2-5; D remains ambiguous. Deletions cut 1 base from V and 5 bases from J, with 9 bases between. Germline V gene data show CDR1 as SGHRS and CDR2 as YFSETQ. The CDR3 length is 13 residues.

This clonotype was detected many times. This rearrangement joins TRBV7-2 to TRBJ1-4; no clear D gene. V shed 5 bases and J shed 5 bases, with 12 bases lying between them. This CDR3 is 14 amino acids long. Germline V gives CDR1 SGHTA, CDR2 FQGNSA. CDR3 residues: CASSPSMANEKLFF. In nucleotides, the CDR3 is TGTGCCAGCAGCCCTTCGATGGCGAATGAAAAACTGTTTTTT.

This clonotype was observed many times. This rearrangement joins TRBV28 to TRBJ1-5; TRBD1 aligns across 8 bases. Germline values: CDR1 MDHEN, CDR2 SYDVKM. CDR3 size: 16 residues. V gave up 5 bases and J gave up 4 bases; unmatched junction bases: 10. The CDR3 protein is CASSRLYQGANQPQHF. CDR3 sequence (DNA): TGTGCCAGCAGTCGCCTGTATCAGGGGGCGAATCAGCCCCAGCATTTT.

The rearrangement uses TRBV7-2 and TRBJ2-3, with TRBD2 identical over 10 bases. Looked up from germline, CDR1 is SGHTA and CDR2 is FQGNSA. V trimming: 4 bases; J trimming: 4 bases; junction bases outside the gene matches: 11. The CDR3 sequence is 17 residues long. CDR3 sequence (DNA): TGTGCCAGCAGCTGGATAGCGGGGGGCACAGGGGCAGATACGCAGTATTTT. It specifies CASSWIAGGTGADTQYF.

The chain couples TRBV12-3 or TRBV12-4 to TRBJ2-3; D is unclear. The V and J ends lost 6 bases and 4 bases respectively, with 17 bases between them. The CDR3 length is 15 residues. The CDR3 region is CASSTISASPDTQYF. The CDR3 nucleotides are TGTGCCAGCAGCACGATTTCGGCATCCCCAGATACGCAGTATTTT.

As to this clonotype: The final CDR3 position lacks the conserved phenylalanine or tryptophan, pointing to a likely read error. The chain recombines TRBV28 with TRBJ2-4; the D gene could be TRBD1 or TRBD2 (6 bases each). The CDR3 consists of 12 residues. Germline lookup yields CDR1 MDHEN and CDR2 SYDVKM. V lost 6 bases and J 6 bases, leaving 9 bases between the germline ends. CDR3 sequence (DNA): TGTGCCAGCAGACAGGGAGGAAACATTCAGTACTGC. Amino acids: CASRQGGNIQYC.

The table lists this clonotype with a few counts. V gene TRBV25-1 combines with J gene TRBJ2-5; D perhaps matches TRBD1 (6 bases). The CDR3 sequence is 16 residues long. V dropped 5 bases and J dropped 2 bases, with 18 bases sitting between them. The V gene's germline CDR1 is MGHDK and CDR2 SYGVNS. Written as DNA, the CDR3 is TGTGCCAGCAGTCACTTTCCGGGACAACGACAAGAGACCCAGTACTTC. It specifies CASSHFPGQRQETQYF.

As for this clonotype: This likely comes from a read error, as the CDR3 has no conserved phenylalanine or tryptophan at its end. The V and J genes are TRBV7-2 and TRBJ1-1; 7 positions agree with TRBD1. In germline, CDR1 is SGHTA, CDR2 FQGNSA. The CDR3 runs to 15 residues. Trimming cost V 4 bases and J 0 bases; bases outside gene matches: 5. Here the CDR3 reads CASSSGQHMNTEAFL. DNA for the CDR3: TGTGCCAGCAGCTCGGGACAGCACATGAACACTGAAGCTTTCTTG.

This clonotype was found many times. The V gene is TRBV3-1, the J gene TRBJ2-5, with 7 bases aligning to TRBD2. Germline values: CDR1 LGHDT, CDR2 YNNKEL (reference sequence). The CDR3 totals 17 residues. Unmatched junction bases numbered 9, after V lost 1 base and J lost 1 base. The CDR3 coding sequence is TGTGCCAGCAGCCAAGTCGCTAGCGGATATTTCCAAGAGACCCAGTACTTC. Translating gives CASSQVASGYFQETQYF.

In its sample, this clonotype was seen many times. V and J are TRBV12-3 or TRBV12-4 and TRBJ2-5, with TRBD2 as a possible D gene (7 bases). The CDR3 totals 18 residues. V lost 1 base and J 1 base, leaving 19 bases between the germline ends. CDR3 protein: CASSLVRGPGRGQETQYF. The CDR3 coding sequence is TGTGCCAGCAGTTTAGTTCGGGGGCCAGGGAGGGGCCAAGAGACCCAGTACTTC.

This clonotype turned up a few times. This chain uses TRBV21-1 with TRBJ2-3; the table calls TRBD2, which could not be checked here. TRBV21-1 is deemed a pseudogene. The CDR3 runs to 18 residues. CDR3 in DNA: TGTGCCAGCAGCAACCCGGGACTAGCGGGGGCCTACACAGATACGCAGTATTTT. This translates into CASSNPGLAGAYTDTQYF.

The V call is TRBV6-5, the J call TRBJ1-6, with a tentative D call TRBD1 (5 bases). The CDR3 contains 14 residues. V was pared by 4 bases and J by 7 bases, with 11 bases between. CDR1 MNHEY and CDR2 SVGAGI come from the germline V gene. The CDR3 protein is CASSLQGPNSPLHF. CDR3 sequence (DNA): TGTGCCAGCAGTTTGCAGGGCCCAAATTCACCCCTCCACTTT.

This clonotype was detected ten times or more. The chain has TRBV20-1 and TRBJ2-7; D might be TRBD2 (5 bases). The CDR3 sequence is 15 residues long. CDR1 and CDR2 from the germline V gene are DFQATT and SNEGSKA (reference sequence). Trimming removed 2 bases from V and 0 bases from J, with 14 bases in between. The chain's CDR3 is CSARSGKLSSYEQYF. CDR3 in DNA: TGCAGTGCTAGATCCGGGAAATTAAGCTCCTACGAGCAGTACTTC.

This clonotype was seen only a few times. The V and J genes are TRBV19 and TRBJ2-3; 9 nucleotides line up with TRBD1. Trimming removed 6 bases from V and 1 base from J; junction bases left unmatched: 5. Germline loops: CDR1 LNHDA, CDR2 SQIVND (reference sequence). This CDR3 has 15 residues. CDR3 loop: CASRDRGSGTDTQYF. Written as DNA, the CDR3 is TGTGCCAGTAGGGACAGGGGATCTGGCACAGATACGCAGTATTTT.

The V gene is TRBV18, the J gene TRBJ2-3, with 7 bases identical to TRBD2. Germline loops: CDR1 KGHSH, CDR2 LQKENI. Trimming at V came to 3 bases and at J to 1 base, leaving 4 bases not matched to a gene. This CDR3 comprises 15 residues. CDR3 bases: TGTGCCAGCTCACCCGTCCGGGGGGGCACAGATACGCAGTATTTT. Protein product: CASSPVRGGTDTQYF.

The table lists this clonotype with many counts. The chain employs TRBV7-2 and TRBJ1-5; 7 bases agree with TRBD1. V was pared by 5 bases and J by 4 bases, with 2 bases of the junction left unmatched. The CDR3 consists of 13 residues. Germline V gene lookup returns CDR1 SGHTA and CDR2 FQGNSA. CDR3 region: CASSPQGNQPQHF. DNA for the CDR3: TGTGCCAGCAGCCCACAGGGGAATCAGCCCCAGCATTTT.

The chain combines TRBV7-2 with TRBJ2-3, with 13 bases aligning to TRBD2. V lost 8 bases to trimming and J lost 4 bases; unmatched junction nucleotides: 6. Per germline, CDR1 SGHTA and CDR2 FQGNSA. The CDR3 contains 15 residues. The CDR3 loop reads CASCTSGGASDTQYF. CDR3 DNA: TGTGCCAGCTGCACTAGCGGGGGGGCGTCAGATACGCAGTATTTT.